What follows are 8 T cell receptor beta chains derived from one specimen sequenced in a study of human T cells and chemical hapten exposure. TCRdb itself ran the RACE reads through MiXCR, one entry per CDR3 protein. The sample carries tens of thousands of distinct CDR3 sequences, 12% recorded once. The time point was: pre-sensitization, week 0. The sample's treatment: therapeutic diphenylcyclopropenone sensitization with weekly scalp DPC. Unfractionated whole blood was the source from which total RNA was extracted. The material was whole blood, obtained in connection with sensitization to the hapten diphenylcyclopropenone (DPC). Receptors were obtained from a woman between 35 and 50 years old with alopecia areata. Some clones in this sample may be carry-over from other donors' samples.

This clonotype appeared many times. This rearrangement joins TRBV19 to TRBJ1-4; D not resolved. The CDR3 has 13 residues. Per the germline V gene, CDR1 is LNHDA and CDR2 is SQIVND (reference sequence). V was cut by 3 bases and J by 10 bases, with 12 bases left in between. The CDR3 loop is CASSMSFKGKLFF. Here the CDR3 DNA reads TGTGCCAGTAGTATGTCGTTTAAAGGAAAACTGTTTTTT.

This clonotype was picked up many times. The rearrangement uses TRBV30 and TRBJ2-1; TRBD2 is a possible D gene (5 bases). Germline-derived CDR1 and CDR2 are GTSNPN and SVGIG (reference sequence). V gave up 3 bases and J gave up 7 bases, with 10 bases separating them. The CDR3 consists of 12 residues. CDR3 nucleotide sequence: TGTGCCTGGAGCCAGCGGCTTAATGAGCAGTTCTTC. Residues: CAWSQRLNEQFF.

The rearrangement uses TRBV7-9 and TRBJ2-7; D is unresolved. From germline, CDR1 is SEHNR and CDR2 FQNEAQ (reference sequence). This CDR3 spans 11 amino acids. Trimming cost V 5 bases and J 8 bases, with 10 bases left between them. The CDR3 protein is CASSQSYKQYF. For the CDR3, the DNA is TGTGCCAGCAGCCAATCATACAAGCAGTACTTC.

This clonotype came up many times. This chain links TRBV5-1 with TRBJ2-1, with 8 bases aligning to TRBD2. CDR3 length equals 13 residues. The V gene's germline CDR1 is SGHRS and CDR2 YFSETQ. Germline trimming cut 2 bases from V and 9 bases from J; bases unmatched to any gene: 4. The CDR3 spells CASSLIGRGEQFF. CDR3 nucleotide sequence: TGCGCCAGCAGCTTAATCGGGAGGGGTGAGCAGTTCTTC.

This clonotype occurred many times. V usage is TRBV28 and J usage is TRBJ2-5; 7 bases are a match to TRBD1. V lost 10 bases, J lost 1 base, and 6 bases stayed unmatched. The CDR3 has 13 residues. The germline gives CDR1 MDHEN, CDR2 SYDVKM. The CDR3, as DNA: TGTGCCACCGCAGACAGGGCCCAAGAGACCCAGTACTTC. Its translation: CATADRAQETQYF. The full variable domain, its missing parts supplied by reference TRBV28 and TRBJ2-5, is DVKVTQSSRYLVKRTGEKVFLECVQDMDHENMFWYRQDPGLGLRLIYFSYDVKMKEKGDIPEGYSVSREKKERFSLILESASTNQTSMYLCATADRAQETQYFGPGTRLLVL.

The chain joins TRBV2 to TRBJ1-1; TRBD1 matches 7 bases. V was pared by 6 bases and J by 4 bases, with 5 bases of the junction left unmatched. This CDR3 is 13 amino acids long. CDR1 and CDR2 (germline): SNHLY, FYNNEI. In nucleotides, the CDR3 is TGTGCCAGCAGCGCTCAGGGGGGCACTGAAGCTTTCTTT. Its translation: CASSAQGGTEAFF.

The V call is TRBV29-1, the J call TRBJ1-3; no reliable D call. Per germline, CDR1 SQVTM and CDR2 ANQGSEA. The CDR3 is made up of 11 amino acids. Deletions cut 1 base from V and 4 bases from J, with 2 bases between. CDR3: CSVEVGNTIYF. The CDR3 DNA reads as TGCAGCGTTGAAGTCGGAAACACCATATATTTT.

This clonotype was recorded at least ten times. V usage is TRBV18 and J usage is TRBJ2-3, with no clear D. This CDR3 region has 13 residues. V was pared by 6 bases and J by 0 bases, with 7 bases between. Per germline, CDR1 KGHSH and CDR2 LQKENI. The CDR3 bases are TGTGCCAGCTCGTTATCTAGCACAGATACGCAGTATTTT. Translated: CASSLSSTDTQYF.